This TCR beta chain is from a study of shared clonotypes between healthy human individuals. Notes on the study in general: Enrolling few donors narrowed the genetic and exposure-history diversity that was represented.

Concerning this clone itself: Its specificity is not known.

The CDR3 is 14 residues long. The V gene's germline CDR1 is SNHLY and CDR2 FYNNEI. The junction had 6 bases not matched to a gene; V was cut back by 5 bases and J by 6 bases. Several immunoSEQ plates received, in even portions, the genomic DNA of each subset. DNA at around 200 ng, 25,000 to 35,000 T cell genomes, went into sorted-subset replicate PCRs. Profiled with immunoSEQ multiplex PCR; TCRdb holds only in-frame clones, not every one. This table holds 1.6 million or so clones, roughly 96% found once. CD45RA+ naive and CD45RA-negative memory subsets were separated from CD4+ cells. The rearrangement uses TRBV2 and TRBJ2-2; the match to TRBD1 covers 7 bases. This TCR was recovered from a young man in good health. Sequenced input: naive CD4+ T cells sorted from blood. The subset here: CD45RA+ positively selected. Here the CDR3 DNA reads TGTGCCAGCAGTCGCTACAGGGGTCCCGGGGAGCTGTTTTTT. It codes for CASSRYRGPGELFF. Combining the CDR3 with reference TRBV2 and TRBJ2-2 gives the whole variable domain EPEVTQTPSHQVTQMGQEVILRCVPISNHLYFYWYRQILGQKVEFLVSFYNNEISEKSEIFDDQFSVERPDGSNFTLKIRSTKLEDSAMYFCASSRYRGPGELFFGEGSRLTVL.